Listed here are 3 T cell receptor beta chains from one sample, sequenced in a study of T cells in tumors after PD-1 blockade. Produced via immunoSEQ multiplex PCR; TCRdb's table is partial and in-frame only. Of approximately 47,000 clones detected, more than 65% appear once; the ten largest clones hold just over 4%. Source: PBMCs, taken before anti-PD-1 treatment. The source of these receptors is a human donor with basal cell carcinoma.

The chain employs TRBV9 and TRBJ2-5, with 11 positions matching TRBD2. J gave up 4 bases and V 0 bases, and 8 bases lay outside the gene matches. CDR3 length equals 17 residues. Germline-derived CDR1 and CDR2 are SGDLS and YYNGEE. The CDR3 DNA reads as TGTGCCAGCAGCGTAGCGGGGCTAGCGGGGGGTAGAGAGACCCAGTACTTC. Its protein product is CASSVAGLAGGRETQYF.

This clone is medium-sized. The chain carries TRBV19 and TRBJ1-1, with a weak D call TRBD1 (6 bases). The CDR3 length is 15 residues. The V end was cut by 7 bases, the J end by 1 base, with 16 bases between. Germline lookup yields CDR1 LNHDA and CDR2 SQIVND (reference sequence). CDR3 nucleotide sequence: TGTGCCAGTACTGGGGGGAGGACAGCGAACACTGAAGCTTTCTTT. It yields the protein CASTGGRTANTEAFF. Together with reference TRBV19 and TRBJ1-1, the CDR3 gives the full variable domain: DGGITQSPKYLFRKEGQNVTLSCEQNLNHDAMYWYRQDPGQGLRLIYYSQIVNDFQKGDIAEGYSVSREKKESFPLTVTSAQKNPTAFYLCASTGGRTANTEAFFGQGTRLTVV.

This chain joins TRBV19 and TRBJ2-7; D gene ambiguous. This CDR3 has 15 residues. Germline V gives CDR1 LNHDA, CDR2 SQIVND (reference sequence). The V end lost 3 bases, the J end lost 3 bases, and 15 bases lay between the germline ends. For the CDR3, the DNA is TGTGCCAGTAGTATCTCGGAGACTCCCCGCTACGAGCAGTACTTC. Translated, it gives CASSISETPRYEQYF.